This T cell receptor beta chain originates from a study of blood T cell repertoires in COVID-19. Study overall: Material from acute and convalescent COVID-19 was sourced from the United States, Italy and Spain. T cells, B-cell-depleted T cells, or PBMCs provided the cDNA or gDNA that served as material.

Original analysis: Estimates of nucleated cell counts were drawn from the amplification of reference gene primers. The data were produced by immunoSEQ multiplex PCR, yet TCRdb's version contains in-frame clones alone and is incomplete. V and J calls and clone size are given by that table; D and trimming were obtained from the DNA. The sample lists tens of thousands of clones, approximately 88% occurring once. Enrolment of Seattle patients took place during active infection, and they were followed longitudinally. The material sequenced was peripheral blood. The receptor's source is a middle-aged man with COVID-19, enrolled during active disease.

The DNA of the CDR3 is TGTGCCAGCAGCAAAGATCGGGGAGATGGGGATGAGCAGTTCTTC. Translation gives CASSKDRGDGDEQFF. The chain uses TRBV21-1 and TRBJ2-1; the DNA was not used to check the table's D call, TRBD2. TRBV21-1 is shown as a pseudogene. The CDR3 is 15 residues long.